This section outlines one T cell receptor beta chain sequence together with its context. This sample was included in a study of cytomegalovirus exposure and HLA in healthy donors. PCR amplification relied on 60 Vbeta primers (plus 13 Jbeta primers). TCRdb's copy holds only in-frame clones and misses some; the assay was immunoSEQ multiplex PCR. The sample consists of 95,000 to 150,000 clones, 65% to 80% of them appearing once. V lost 8 bases, J lost 0 bases, and 4 bases stayed unmatched. Germline CDR1 SNHLY, CDR2 FYNNEI. The CDR3 length is 13 residues. The J gene is TRBJ2-7, the V gene TRBV2, with 7 bases aligning to TRBD1. The TCR comes from a woman aged 40-49 years in good health and CMV-seropositive. The specimen sequenced was PBMCs. DNA of the CDR3: TGTGCCAGCGCCGGGACAGTCTCCTACGAGCAGTACTTC. Protein product: CASAGTVSYEQYF.